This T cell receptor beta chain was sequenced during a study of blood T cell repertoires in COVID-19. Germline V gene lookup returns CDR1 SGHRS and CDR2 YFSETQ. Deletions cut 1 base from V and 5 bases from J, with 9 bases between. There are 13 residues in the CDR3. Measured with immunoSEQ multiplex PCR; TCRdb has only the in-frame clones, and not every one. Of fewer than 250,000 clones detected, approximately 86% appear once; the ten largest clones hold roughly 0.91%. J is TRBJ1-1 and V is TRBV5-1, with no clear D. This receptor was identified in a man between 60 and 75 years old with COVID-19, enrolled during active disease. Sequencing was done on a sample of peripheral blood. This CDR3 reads CASSLSGRTEAFF. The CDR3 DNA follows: TGCGCCAGCAGCTTGTCGGGGAGGACTGAAGCTTTCTTT.